The present entry profiles one TCR beta chain with its context. Its antigen is not identified. Germline V CDR1 and CDR2: MNHEY, SVGAGI. Trimming took 6 bases from V and 3 from J, leaving 12 bases between them. There are 13 residues in the CDR3. Some clones are missing from TCRdb's copy, which holds only in-frame ones; the method was immunoSEQ multiplex PCR. The repertoire holds about 41,000 clones, with over 75% as singletons. This specimen belongs to a study of CD4 T cells in relation to SARS-CoV-2 and coronaviruses. Overall study: After about nine days of antigen culture, PBMC TCR beta CDR3s were sequenced.

Sorted naive or memory CD4+ cells met CEF peptides for around ten days. V gene TRBV6-5 combines with J gene TRBJ2-7; D is perhaps TRBD1 (5 bases). The specimen was naive CD4+ T cells from PBMCs, cultured in vitro. Subset specified: naive CD4+ T cells isolated by negative enrichment. The source is an adult with COVID-19. CDR3 DNA sequence: TGTGCCAGCAGGAACACAGGAGTCTACGAGCAGTACTTC. It codes for CASRNTGVYEQYF.